A few counts support the clone carrying this T cell receptor beta chain. Original data processing: Cell counts per sample came from amplifying reference gene primers. The assay was immunoSEQ multiplex PCR, and TCRdb's table has in-frame clones only and misses some. The D gene and trimming were derived from the DNA, and the V and J assignments and clone size from that table. This table has some 97,000 clones, over 80% appearing once. These data belong to a study of blood T cell repertoires in COVID-19. Study at large: Sites across the United States, Italy and Spain contributed samples from acute and convalescent COVID-19.

Germline V lookup: CDR1 MGHRA, CDR2 YSYEKL. The CDR3 is made up of 15 amino acids. Trimming pared 1 base from V and 2 bases from J, leaving 11 bases between. The chain joins TRBV4-1 to TRBJ1-2; TRBD1 might be the D (5 bases). Sequenced: peripheral blood. This TCR derives from a man aged 50 to 59 with active or convalescent COVID-19. The CDR3 nucleotides are TGCGCCAGCAGCCAAGTACAGGATATGAACTATGGCTACACCTTC. Amino acids: CASSQVQDMNYGYTF.